This T cell receptor (beta chain) derives from a study of T cells expressing NK-cell markers. Study context: With respect to HCMV, seven of the eight sequenced donors were seropositive, and one was seronegative.

5'RACE template switching with UMIs produced the TCR beta cDNA. TCRdb reworked the 5' RACE reads into one entry per CDR3 protein, no DNA. Recorded for this sample: about 550,000 distinct CDR3 sequences. Germline V gives CDR1 GTSNPN, CDR2 SVGIG (reference sequence). There are 11 residues in the CDR3. The V gene is TRBV30, the J gene TRBJ2-1; TCRdb designates TRBD1, a call that cannot be tested without DNA. Source material: blood T cells: a sorted CD56 or NKG2C T cell subset, CD4+ or CD8+ T cells, or bulk PBMC T cells (not recorded which). The source of this sequence is a man aged 18 to 30 in good health. The CDR3 protein is CACRTAFEQFF.